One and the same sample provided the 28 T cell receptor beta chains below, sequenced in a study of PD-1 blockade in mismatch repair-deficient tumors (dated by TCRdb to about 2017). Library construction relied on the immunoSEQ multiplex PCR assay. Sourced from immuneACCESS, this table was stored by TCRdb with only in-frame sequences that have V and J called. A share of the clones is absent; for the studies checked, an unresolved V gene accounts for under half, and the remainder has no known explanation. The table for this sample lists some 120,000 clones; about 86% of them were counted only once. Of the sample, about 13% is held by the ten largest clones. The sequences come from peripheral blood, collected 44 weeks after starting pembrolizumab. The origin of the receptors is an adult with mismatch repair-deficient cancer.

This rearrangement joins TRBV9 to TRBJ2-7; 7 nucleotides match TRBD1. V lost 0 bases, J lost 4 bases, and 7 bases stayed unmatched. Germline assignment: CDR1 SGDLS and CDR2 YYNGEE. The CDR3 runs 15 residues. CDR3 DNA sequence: TGTGCCAGCAGCGTAGCCCCTGAGACAGGGTACGAGCAGTACTTC. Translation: CASSVAPETGYEQYF. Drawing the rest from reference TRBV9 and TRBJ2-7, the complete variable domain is DSGVTQTPKHLITATGQRVTLRCSPRSGDLSVYWYQQSLDQGLQFLIQYYNGEERAKGNILERFSAQQFPDLHSELNLSSLELGDSALYFCASSVAPETGYEQYFGPGTRLTVT.

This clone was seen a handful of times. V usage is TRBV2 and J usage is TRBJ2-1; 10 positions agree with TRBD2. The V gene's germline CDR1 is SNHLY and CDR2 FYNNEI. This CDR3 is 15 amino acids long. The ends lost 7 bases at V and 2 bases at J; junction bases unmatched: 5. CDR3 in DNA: TGTGCCAGCAAGATAGCGGGAGGAGCCTACAATGAGCAGTTCTTC. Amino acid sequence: CASKIAGGAYNEQFF.

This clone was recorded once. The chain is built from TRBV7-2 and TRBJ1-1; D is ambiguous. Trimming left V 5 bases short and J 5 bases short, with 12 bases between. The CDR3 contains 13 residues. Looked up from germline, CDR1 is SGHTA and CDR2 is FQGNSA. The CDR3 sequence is CASSPQLRTEAFF. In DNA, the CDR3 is TGTGCCAGCAGCCCACAGCTACGGACTGAAGCTTTCTTT.

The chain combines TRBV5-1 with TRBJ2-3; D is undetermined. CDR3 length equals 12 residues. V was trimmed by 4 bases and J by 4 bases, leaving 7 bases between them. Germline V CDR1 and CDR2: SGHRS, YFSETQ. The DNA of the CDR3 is TGCGCCAGCAGCCATCGTGCAGATACGCAGTATTTT. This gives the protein CASSHRADTQYF.

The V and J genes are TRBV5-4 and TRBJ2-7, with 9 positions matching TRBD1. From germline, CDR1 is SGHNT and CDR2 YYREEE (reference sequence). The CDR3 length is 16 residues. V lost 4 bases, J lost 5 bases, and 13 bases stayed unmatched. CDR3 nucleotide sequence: TGTGCCAGCAGCGACCAGGAGGGGACAGGGAAAGACGAGCAGTACTTC. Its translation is CASSDQEGTGKDEQYF. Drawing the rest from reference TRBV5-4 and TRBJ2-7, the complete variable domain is ETGVTQSPTHLIKTRGQQVTLRCSSQSGHNTVSWYQQALGQGPQFIFQYYREEENGRGNFPPRFSGLQFPNYSSELNVNALELDDSALYLCASSDQEGTGKDEQYFGPGTRLTVT.

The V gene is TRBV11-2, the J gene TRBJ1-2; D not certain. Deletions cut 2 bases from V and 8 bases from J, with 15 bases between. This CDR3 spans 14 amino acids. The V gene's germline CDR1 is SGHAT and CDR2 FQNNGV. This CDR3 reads CASSLSYQWTGYTF. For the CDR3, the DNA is TGTGCCAGCAGCTTAAGTTACCAGTGGACGGGCTACACCTTC.

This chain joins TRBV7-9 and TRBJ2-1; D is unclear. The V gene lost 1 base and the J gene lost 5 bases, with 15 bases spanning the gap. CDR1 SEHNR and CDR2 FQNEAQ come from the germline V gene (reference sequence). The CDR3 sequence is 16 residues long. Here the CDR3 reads CASSLVRLDPNNEQFF. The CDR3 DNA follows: TGTGCCAGCAGCTTAGTAAGGCTAGACCCCAACAATGAGCAGTTCTTC.

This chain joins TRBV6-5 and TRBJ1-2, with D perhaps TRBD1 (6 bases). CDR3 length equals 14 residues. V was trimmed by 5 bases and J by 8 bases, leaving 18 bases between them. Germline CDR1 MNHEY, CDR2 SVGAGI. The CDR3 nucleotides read TGTGCCAGCAGTCACCAGGACAGTACAGGGGGCTACACCTTC. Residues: CASSHQDSTGGYTF.

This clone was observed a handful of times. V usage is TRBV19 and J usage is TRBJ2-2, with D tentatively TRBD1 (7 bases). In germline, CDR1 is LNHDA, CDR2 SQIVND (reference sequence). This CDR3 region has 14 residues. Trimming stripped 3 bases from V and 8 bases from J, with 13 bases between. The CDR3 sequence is CASSITGDSGELFF. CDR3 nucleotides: TGTGCCAGTAGTATTACAGGGGACTCGGGGGAGCTGTTTTTT.

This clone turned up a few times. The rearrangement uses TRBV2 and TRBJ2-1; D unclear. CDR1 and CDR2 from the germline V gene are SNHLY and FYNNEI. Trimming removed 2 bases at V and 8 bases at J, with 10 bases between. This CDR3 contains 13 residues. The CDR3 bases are TGTGCCAGCAGTGAACCCTTTCTCTATGAGCAGTTCTTC. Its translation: CASSEPFLYEQFF.

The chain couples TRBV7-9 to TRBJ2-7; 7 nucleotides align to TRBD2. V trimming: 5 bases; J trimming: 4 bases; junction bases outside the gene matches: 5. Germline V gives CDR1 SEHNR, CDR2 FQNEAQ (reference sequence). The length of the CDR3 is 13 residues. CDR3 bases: TGTGCCAGCAGCACTACGGGGGGATACGAGCAGTACTTC. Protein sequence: CASSTTGGYEQYF.

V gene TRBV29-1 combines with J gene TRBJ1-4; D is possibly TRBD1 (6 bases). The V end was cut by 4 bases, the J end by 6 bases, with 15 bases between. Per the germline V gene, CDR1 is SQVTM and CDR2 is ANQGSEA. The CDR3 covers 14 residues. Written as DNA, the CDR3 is TGCAGCGTTGTTTGGGGACAAGGTCATGAAAAACTGTTTTTT. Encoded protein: CSVVWGQGHEKLFF.

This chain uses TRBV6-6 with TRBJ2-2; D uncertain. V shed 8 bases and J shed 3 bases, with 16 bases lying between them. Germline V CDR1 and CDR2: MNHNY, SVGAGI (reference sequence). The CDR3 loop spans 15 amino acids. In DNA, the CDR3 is TGTGCCAGCGCTTGGGCCTTTGAATACACCGGGGAGCTGTTTTTT. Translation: CASAWAFEYTGELFF.

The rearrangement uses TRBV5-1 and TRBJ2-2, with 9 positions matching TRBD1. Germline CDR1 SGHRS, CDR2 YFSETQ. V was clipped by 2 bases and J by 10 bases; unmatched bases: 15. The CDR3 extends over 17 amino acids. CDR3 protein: CASSFYPPGQGQEELFF. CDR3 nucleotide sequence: TGCGCCAGCAGCTTTTACCCTCCGGGACAGGGTCAGGAGGAGCTGTTTTTT.

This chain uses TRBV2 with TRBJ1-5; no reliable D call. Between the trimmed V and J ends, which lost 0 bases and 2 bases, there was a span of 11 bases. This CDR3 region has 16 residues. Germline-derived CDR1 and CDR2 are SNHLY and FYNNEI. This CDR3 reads CASSEASGWGNQPQHF. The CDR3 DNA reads TGTGCCAGCAGTGAAGCGTCGGGTTGGGGCAATCAGCCCCAGCATTTT.

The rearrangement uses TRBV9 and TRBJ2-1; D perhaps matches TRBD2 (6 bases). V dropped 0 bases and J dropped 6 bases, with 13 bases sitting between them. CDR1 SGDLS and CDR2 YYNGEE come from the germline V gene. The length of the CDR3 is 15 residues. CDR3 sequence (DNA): TGTGCCAGCAGCGTAGGTGGCGGGAAGGGCAATGAGCAGTTCTTC. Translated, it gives CASSVGGGKGNEQFF. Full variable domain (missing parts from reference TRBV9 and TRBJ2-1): DSGVTQTPKHLITATGQRVTLRCSPRSGDLSVYWYQQSLDQGLQFLIQYYNGEERAKGNILERFSAQQFPDLHSELNLSSLELGDSALYFCASSVGGGKGNEQFFGPGTRLTVL.

CDR3 protein: CASSEPPGGSGSSYEQYF. The CDR3 coding sequence is TGTGCCAGCAGTGAACCGCCGGGGGGGAGCGGAAGCTCCTACGAGCAGTACTTC. The rearrangement joins TRBV6-1 to TRBJ2-7, with 8 bases that match TRBD2. V dropped 2 bases and J dropped 0; count of bases not matched to a gene: 12. The CDR3 covers 18 residues. In germline, CDR1 is MNHNS, CDR2 SASEGT.

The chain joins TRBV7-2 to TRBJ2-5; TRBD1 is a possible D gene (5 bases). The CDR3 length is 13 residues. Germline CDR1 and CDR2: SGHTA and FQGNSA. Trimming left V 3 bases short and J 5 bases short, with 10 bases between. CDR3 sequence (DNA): TGTGCCAGCAGCTTTTGGGGCTCTGAGACCCAGTACTTC. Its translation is CASSFWGSETQYF.

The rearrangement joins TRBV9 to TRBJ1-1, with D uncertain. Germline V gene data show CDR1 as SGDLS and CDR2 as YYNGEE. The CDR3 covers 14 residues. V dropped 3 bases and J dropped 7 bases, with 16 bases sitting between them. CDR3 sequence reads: CASSEPVAPGEAFF. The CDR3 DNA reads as TGTGCCAGCAGCGAACCCGTGGCCCCCGGTGAAGCTTTCTTT.

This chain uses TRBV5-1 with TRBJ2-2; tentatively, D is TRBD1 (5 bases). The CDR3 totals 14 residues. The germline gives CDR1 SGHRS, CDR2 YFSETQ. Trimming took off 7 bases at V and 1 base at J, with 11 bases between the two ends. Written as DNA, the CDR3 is TGCGCCAGCGGGGCCGGTCAGAACACCGGGGAGCTGTTTTTT. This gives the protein CASGAGQNTGELFF. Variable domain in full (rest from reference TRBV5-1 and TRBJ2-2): KAGVTQTPRYLIKTRGQQVTLSCSPISGHRSVSWYQQTPGQGLQFLFEYFSETQRNKGNFPGRFSGRQFSNSRSEMNVSTLELGDSALYLCASGAGQNTGELFFGEGSRLTVL.

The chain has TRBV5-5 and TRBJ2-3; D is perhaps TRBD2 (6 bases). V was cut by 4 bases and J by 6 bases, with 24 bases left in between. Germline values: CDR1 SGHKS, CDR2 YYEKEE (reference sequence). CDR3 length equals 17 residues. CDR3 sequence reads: CASSTSGTGWGLDTQYF. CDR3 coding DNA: TGTGCCAGCAGCACATCCGGGACTGGATGGGGATTGGATACGCAGTATTTT.

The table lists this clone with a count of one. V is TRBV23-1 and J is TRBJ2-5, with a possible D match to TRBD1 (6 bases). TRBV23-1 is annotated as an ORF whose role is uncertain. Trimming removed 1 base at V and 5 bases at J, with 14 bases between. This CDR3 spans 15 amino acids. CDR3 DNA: TGCGCCAGCAGTCAATACCCGACAGGTAGGGAGACCCAGTACTTC. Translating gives CASSQYPTGRETQYF.

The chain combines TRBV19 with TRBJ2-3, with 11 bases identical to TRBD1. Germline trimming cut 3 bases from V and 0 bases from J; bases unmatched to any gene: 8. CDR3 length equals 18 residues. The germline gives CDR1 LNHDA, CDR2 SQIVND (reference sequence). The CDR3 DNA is TGTGCCAGTAGTATCTCGCCTGGACAGGGGGCGAGCACAGATACGCAGTATTTT. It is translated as CASSISPGQGASTDTQYF.

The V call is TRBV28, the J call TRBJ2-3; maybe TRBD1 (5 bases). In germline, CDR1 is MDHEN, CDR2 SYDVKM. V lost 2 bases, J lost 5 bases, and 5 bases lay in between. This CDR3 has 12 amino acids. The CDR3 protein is CASSLQGDTQYF. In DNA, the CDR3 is TGTGCCAGCAGTTTACAGGGAGATACGCAGTATTTT.

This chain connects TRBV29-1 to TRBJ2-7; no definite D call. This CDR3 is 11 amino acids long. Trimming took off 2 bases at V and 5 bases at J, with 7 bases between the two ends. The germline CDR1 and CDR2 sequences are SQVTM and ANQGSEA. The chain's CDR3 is CSVERADEQYF. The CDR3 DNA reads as TGCAGCGTTGAAAGGGCAGACGAGCAGTACTTC.

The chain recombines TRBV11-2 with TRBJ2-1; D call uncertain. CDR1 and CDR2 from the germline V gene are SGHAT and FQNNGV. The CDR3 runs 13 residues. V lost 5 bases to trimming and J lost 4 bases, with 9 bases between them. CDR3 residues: CASSTGRYNEQFF. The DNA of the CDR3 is TGTGCCAGCAGCACCGGACGTTACAATGAGCAGTTCTTC.

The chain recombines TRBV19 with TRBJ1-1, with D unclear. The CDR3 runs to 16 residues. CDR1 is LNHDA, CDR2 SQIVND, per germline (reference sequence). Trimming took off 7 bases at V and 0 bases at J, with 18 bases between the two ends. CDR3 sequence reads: CASKVHRVNLNTEAFF. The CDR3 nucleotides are TGTGCCAGTAAAGTCCATAGGGTGAACCTGAACACTGAAGCTTTCTTT.

The DNA for the CDR3 is TGTGCCAGCAGTTACTCGTGGACAGGGGAAAAACTGTTTTTT. It codes for CASSYSWTGEKLFF. This chain links TRBV6-5 with TRBJ1-4, with 8 bases fitting TRBD1. Germline V lookup: CDR1 MNHEY, CDR2 SVGAGI. The CDR3 runs 14 residues. V lost 0 bases, J lost 8 bases, and 2 bases stayed unmatched.